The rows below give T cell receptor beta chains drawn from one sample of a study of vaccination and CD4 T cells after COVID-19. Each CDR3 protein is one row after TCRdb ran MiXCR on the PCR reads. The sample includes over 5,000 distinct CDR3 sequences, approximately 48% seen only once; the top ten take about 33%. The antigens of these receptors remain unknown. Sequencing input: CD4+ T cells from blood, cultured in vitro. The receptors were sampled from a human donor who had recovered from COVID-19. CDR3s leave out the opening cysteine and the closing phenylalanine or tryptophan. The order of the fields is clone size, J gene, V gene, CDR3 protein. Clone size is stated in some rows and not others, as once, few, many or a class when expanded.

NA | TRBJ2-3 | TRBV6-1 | ASSPLGGGRTDTQY
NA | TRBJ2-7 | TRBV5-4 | ASSYDSLSPYEQY
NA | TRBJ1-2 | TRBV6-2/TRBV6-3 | ASGPGQEDYGYT
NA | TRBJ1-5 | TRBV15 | ATSTRTGGGQPQH
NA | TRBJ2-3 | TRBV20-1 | SAPRAGSTDTQY
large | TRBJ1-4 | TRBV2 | ASSWRIRGEKLF
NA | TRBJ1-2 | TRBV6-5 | ANSYWDRGDGYT
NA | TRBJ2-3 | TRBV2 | ASRGMDTQY
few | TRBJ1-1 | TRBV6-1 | ASTKSGVGTEAF
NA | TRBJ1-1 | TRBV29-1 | SLVAQANTEAF
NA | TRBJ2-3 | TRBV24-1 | ATSDLSSGSFPDTQY
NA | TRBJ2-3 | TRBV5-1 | ASSLGGSLSSTDTQY
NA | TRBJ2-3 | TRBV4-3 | ASSQEVAFTDTQY
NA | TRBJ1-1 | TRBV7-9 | ASSLEAGWDTEAF
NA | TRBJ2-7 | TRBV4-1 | ASSQETSGLTYEQY
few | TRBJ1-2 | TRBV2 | ASSIQEGEGGYT
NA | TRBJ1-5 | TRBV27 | ASSYRGSQPQH
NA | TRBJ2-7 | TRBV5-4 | ASSAGTGGSYEQY
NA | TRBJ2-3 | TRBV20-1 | SARVRGGFGADTQY
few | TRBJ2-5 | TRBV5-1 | ASSLAEGLTQY
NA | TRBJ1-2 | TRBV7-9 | ASSLNRDRGYGYT
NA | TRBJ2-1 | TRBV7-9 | ASLADSYNEQF
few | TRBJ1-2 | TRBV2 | ASRTTGFYGYT
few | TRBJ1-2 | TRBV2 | ASSERWGNYGYT
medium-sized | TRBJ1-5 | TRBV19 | ASSIAPSQASMQPQH
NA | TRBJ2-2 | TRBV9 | ASSGQPNTGELF
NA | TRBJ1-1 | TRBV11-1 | ASSQNRDEAF
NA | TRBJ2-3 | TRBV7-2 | ASSRGTTSTDTQY
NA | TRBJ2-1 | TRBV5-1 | ASSLGGTSGPMEQF
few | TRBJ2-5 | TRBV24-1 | ATSDPGRDLQETQY
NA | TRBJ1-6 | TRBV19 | ASAGSYNSPLH
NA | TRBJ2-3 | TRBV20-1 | SASWVGPTDTQY
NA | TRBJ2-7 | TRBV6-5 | ASSYSWEREQY
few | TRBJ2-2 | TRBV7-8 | ASSSKRGVPAGELF
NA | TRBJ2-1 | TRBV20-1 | SASRGGEQF
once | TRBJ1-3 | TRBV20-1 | SARAFPSPGNTIY
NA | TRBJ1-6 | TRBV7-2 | ASSLVPGLDSPLH